This T cell receptor beta chain was captured by sequencing in a study of blood T cell repertoires in COVID-19. Germline V gives CDR1 SGHAT, CDR2 FQNNGV. V was clipped by 5 bases and J by 12 bases; unmatched bases: 15. The CDR3 consists of 15 residues. The age range of participants was 18 to 89 years, with residence in about two dozen US areas. Profiled with immunoSEQ multiplex PCR; TCRdb holds only in-frame clones, not every one. The table lists roughly 190,000 clones, 76% of them singletons, with less than 20% in the top ten. The V call is TRBV11-2, the J call TRBJ1-4; 7 bases map to TRBD1. Sequencing input: PBMCs or T cells enriched from blood (not recorded which). The origin of this receptor is a woman between 50 and 59 years old with acute COVID-19. The CDR3 nucleotides are TGTGCCAGCAGCCCTCCGGGACAGCCCGTAACGGAACTGTTTTTT. Protein: CASSPPGQPVTELFF.